A selection of T cell receptor beta chains follows, all from one sample in a study of cytomegalovirus exposure and HLA in healthy donors. Assay used: immunoSEQ multiplex PCR; TCRdb lists only in-frame clones, some missing. The table records around 210,000 clones, roughly 80% of them present only once. The sequenced sample consisted of PBMCs. The source of these receptors is a man in his fifties in good health and CMV-seronegative. Both conserved end residues are part of each CDR3. A D gene is named only where the DNA matches it firmly. Expanded clones are given a class, and other clones once, few, many or no size at all.

TRBJ1-2	few	.	TRBV27	CASSFGGRGYGYTF	TGTGCCAGCAGCTTCGGGGGGCGGGGCTATGGCTACACCTTC
TRBJ1-1	few	.	TRBV28	CASILGGRNTEAFF	TGTGCCAGCATCCTAGGGGGACGGAACACTGAAGCTTTCTTT
TRBJ2-5	.	TRBD2	TRBV5-5	CASSPGIAGGLAETQYF	TGTGCCAGCAGCCCTGGGATAGCGGGAGGCCTCGCGGAGACCCAGTACTTC
TRBJ2-7	.	TRBD1	TRBV6-1	CASSEVIGTGSYEQYF	TGTGCCAGCAGTGAAGTAATCGGGACAGGGTCCTACGAGCAGTACTTC
TRBJ2-3	.	.	TRBV7-3	CASSLVGGHTDTQYF	TGTGCCAGCAGCTTAGTCGGGGGGCACACAGATACGCAGTATTTT
TRBJ2-3	.	TRBD2	TRBV30	CAWSPGGLAGVSDTQYF	TGTGCCTGGAGTCCCGGAGGGCTAGCGGGAGTTTCGGATACGCAGTATTTT
TRBJ2-6	.	TRBD1	TRBV10-3	CAINPGQGSSGANGLTF	TGTGCCATCAACCCGGGACAGGGAAGCTCTGGGGCCAACGGCCTGACTTTC
TRBJ2-5	.	.	TRBV11-3	CASRAGKEETQYF	TGTGCCAGCAGGGCCGGGAAGGAAGAGACCCAGTACTTC
TRBJ2-7	.	TRBD2	TRBV11-2	CASSFGTGRLAGTYEQYF	TGTGCCAGCAGCTTCGGGACAGGAAGACTAGCGGGGACCTACGAGCAGTACTTC
TRBJ2-1	.	.	TRBV27	CASSTLGAHNEQFF	TGTGCCAGCAGTACCCTAGGGGCGCACAATGAGCAGTTCTTC
TRBJ2-5	.	.	TRBV5-1	CASSSGALQETQYF	TGCGCCAGCAGCTCGGGAGCACTTCAAGAGACCCAGTACTTC
TRBJ2-7	once	TRBD1	TRBV28	CASSRTGTSYEQYF	TGTGCCAGCAGTAGGACAGGGACAAGCTACGAGCAGTACTTC
TRBJ2-6	.	.	TRBV9	CASSVDGRVGANVLTF	TGTGCCAGCAGCGTAGATGGCAGGGTCGGGGCCAACGTCCTGACTTTC
TRBJ1-1	few	TRBD1	TRBV28	CASSYQTGGPTEAFF	TGTGCCAGCAGTTACCAGACAGGGGGCCCCACTGAAGCTTTCTTT
TRBJ1-4	.	TRBD1	TRBV2	CASSLTGGEKLFF	TGTGCCAGCAGCCTAACAGGGGGTGAAAAACTGTTTTTT
TRBJ1-2	few	TRBD1	TRBV28	CASTRQGTGGYTF	TGTGCCAGCACCAGACAGGGGACGGGTGGCTACACCTTC
TRBJ1-1	.	TRBD1	TRBV28	CASSGTAEAFF	TGTGCCAGCAGCGGGACAGCTGAAGCTTTCTTT
TRBJ2-7	.	TRBD2	TRBV6-6	CASLLAGGPSSYEQYF	TGTGCCAGCCTACTAGCGGGAGGGCCCTCATCCTACGAGCAGTACTTC
TRBJ2-7	.	.	TRBV6-5	CASSYSGSLSYEQYF	TGTGCCAGCAGTTACTCGGGCAGCCTCTCCTACGAGCAGTACTTC
TRBJ2-5	.	TRBD2	TRBV9	CASSVERAGAVETQYF	TGTGCCAGCAGCGTGGAACGAGCGGGAGCGGTAGAGACCCAGTACTTC
TRBJ1-1	.	TRBD1	TRBV6-5	CASSYSRGGAEAFF	TGTGCCAGCAGTTACTCTAGAGGGGGCGCTGAAGCTTTCTTT
TRBJ2-5	few	TRBD1	TRBV6-5	CASSGQTGIQETQYF	TGTGCCAGCAGTGGCCAGACAGGGATCCAAGAGACCCAGTACTTC